Described below is a single T cell receptor (beta chain) sequence and its context. This clonotype appeared a few times. Its antigen is still unknown. Nothing much larger sits one base from this clone, and base qualities are not available. The sample comes from a study of response to subunit inactivated influenza vaccine (dated by TCRdb to about 2018). Turning to the overall study: Deep quantitative profiling of the T cell receptor repertoire was used in the study to follow responses to a trivalent subunit inactivated influenza vaccine. What the authors observed across the whole study: It was suggested by the authors that each seasonal influenza vaccination may recruit only a limited number of new T cells.

Libraries were made using RT-PCR. Sequencing instrument: Illumina HiSeq 2500. TCRdb's own reprocessing of the public reads used fastp at Q25 and MiXCR and kept productive beta chains. All rows with the same CDR3 protein become a single entry with the most common DNA and genes. Counted in this sample were 630,000 or so distinct CDR3 sequences; around a sixth of them appeared once. More than 9% of the sample is held by the ten biggest clonotypes. Measured from the cysteine to the phenylalanine, the CDR3 is 14 residues long. The only DNA kept is the CDR3, 42 bases in frame from the first base. CDR1 DFQATT and CDR2 SNEGSKA were looked up in the germline V gene (reference sequence). For this chain, trimming is 4 bases at the V end and 6 bases at the J end, and the number of junction bases without a gene match is 8.

The chain uses TRBV20-1 and TRBJ2-7; 11 bases in between match TRBD1. The sequencing used PBMCs from blood, collected roughly 12 days after vaccination. The receptor was derived from a man between 50 and 59 years old who received an inactivated influenza vaccine. Donor details come from another sample of the same person, matched by shared clones. The DNA sequence follows: TGCAGTGCTATATCTCCCGGGACAGGGGGCGAGCAGTACTTC. Protein translation: CSAISPGTGGEQYF.